This T cell receptor beta chain comes out of a study of T cells in Graves' hyperthyroidism and ophthalmopathy. CDR3 size: 15 residues. V was pared by 0 bases and J by 2 bases, with 12 bases between. Germline lookup yields CDR1 SGDLS and CDR2 YYNGEE. Roughly 9.1 ml of fresh peripheral blood supplied the PBMCs. Study-level points and caveats: Blood also held most thyroid clonotypes expanded beyond 0.001.

Researchers took RNA transcripts and amplified the TCR beta CDR3 regions from them. TCR CDR3 regions were first amplified by RT-PCR with HTBI primers. TCRdb analysed the multiplex PCR reads with MiXCR anew, one entry per CDR3 protein. The sample shows about 300,000 distinct CDR3 sequences, roughly a fifth of them seen only once. About this clonotype: Its antigen is as yet unknown.

This chain joins TRBV9 and TRBJ2-7; TRBD2 might be the D (6 bases). This TCR was sampled from a man aged 50 to 60 with Graves' ophthalmopathy. The source material was blood. The CDR3 DNA follows: TGTGCCAGCAGCGTAGGGGACTCACCCGCCTACGAGCAGTACTTC. Translating it yields CASSVGDSPAYEQYF.